Sequencing of this TCR beta chain was carried out in a study of T cells in Graves' hyperthyroidism and ophthalmopathy. The CDR3 has 15 amino acids. Trimming stripped 7 bases from V and 5 bases from J, with 18 bases between. CDR1 and CDR2 from the germline V gene are DFQATT and SNEGSKA (reference sequence). In regard to this clonotype: What it binds is unknown.

Whole-study results and caveats: Most thyroid clonotypes expanded above 0.001 appeared in blood too.

The CDR3 regions of TCR beta were amplified from RNA transcripts. The primer set for the first-round RT-PCR of the TCR CDR3 was HTBI. A single record per CDR3 protein comes from TCRdb applying MiXCR to the multiplex PCR reads. The sample holds 750,000 to 950,000 distinct CDR3 sequences; roughly 40% are singletons and the top ten take about 8.9%. V usage is TRBV20-1 and J usage is TRBJ1-6; tentatively, D is TRBD1 (5 bases). The TCR sequence derives from a man between 18 and 35 years old with Graves' hyperthyroidism. Sample: blood. Written as DNA, the CDR3 is TGCAGTGGTTCGGCCCGGGGGAGGGATAATTCACCCCTCCACTTT. It translates to CSGSARGRDNSPLHF.